This entry lists 26 T cell receptor beta chains sequenced from one sample in a study of OX40 agonist ivuxolimab in advanced cancers. Assay: immunoSEQ multiplex PCR; the TCRdb copy retains only in-frame clones and omits some. Altogether around 76,000 clones are present, roughly 86% being singletons, with the ten largest covering nearly 8%. Sample: CD4+ or CD8+ T cells sorted from blood, taken in a trial of the OX40 agonist ivuxolimab. These receptors all stem from an adult with an advanced solid tumor such as melanoma, head and neck, liver or kidney cancer.

This clone was seen a single time. This rearrangement joins TRBV18 to TRBJ1-6; the D is unclear. The V gene's germline CDR1 is KGHSH and CDR2 LQKENI. There are 18 residues in the CDR3. V lost 2 bases and J 5 bases, leaving 19 bases between the germline ends. Here the CDR3 reads CASSPIFSRSPNNSPLHF. The CDR3 nucleotides are TGTGCCAGCTCACCAATCTTTTCACGGTCTCCAAATAATTCACCCCTCCACTTT.

This clone has just one count. V is TRBV7-8 and J is TRBJ2-1; the match to TRBD2 covers 11 bases. The CDR3 loop spans 14 amino acids. Germline V CDR1 and CDR2: SGHVS, FQNEAQ. V lost 5 bases and J lost 15; bases outside the gene matches: 12. The CDR3 nucleotides read TGTGCCAGCAGCCTCACTAGCGGGAGTCGGAGATGGTTCTTC. This gives the protein CASSLTSGSRRWFF. Full variable domain (outside the CDR3, taken from reference TRBV7-8 and TRBJ2-1): GAGVSQSPRYKVAKRGQDVALRCDPISGHVSLFWYQQALGQGPEFLTYFQNEAQLDKSGLPSDRFFAERPEGSVSTLKIQRTQQEDSAVYLCASSLTSGSRRWFFGPGTRLTVL.

The chain joins TRBV6-5 to TRBJ1-2, with 7 bases identical to TRBD1. Germline loops: CDR1 MNHEY, CDR2 SVGAGI. The length of the CDR3 is 13 residues. The junction had 7 bases not matched to a gene; V was cut back by 6 bases and J by 6 bases. The CDR3 DNA reads as TGTGCCAGCAGCTCGAGAGGGGGCGATGGCTACACCTTC. Its translation: CASSSRGGDGYTF.

V usage is TRBV19 and J usage is TRBJ2-7, with a weak D call TRBD1 (7 bases). The CDR3 spans 16 residues. Trimming removed 5 bases from V and 5 bases from J, with 22 bases in between. Germline lookup yields CDR1 LNHDA and CDR2 SQIVND (reference sequence). The CDR3 sequence is CASSLFGRQGKNEQYF. The CDR3 nucleotides are TGTGCCAGTAGTCTTTTCGGGAGACAGGGAAAGAACGAGCAGTACTTC.

The chain employs TRBV2 and TRBJ2-1; D perhaps matches TRBD2 (5 bases). The CDR3 length is 15 residues. The germline V and J ends were trimmed by 3 bases and 3 bases, with 12 bases remaining between them. The germline gives CDR1 SNHLY, CDR2 FYNNEI. The CDR3 loop is CASSEGSLHYNEQFF. In DNA form, the CDR3 reads TGTGCCAGCAGTGAGGGGAGCTTACACTACAATGAGCAGTTCTTC. Full variable domain (outside the CDR3, taken from reference TRBV2 and TRBJ2-1): EPEVTQTPSHQVTQMGQEVILRCVPISNHLYFYWYRQILGQKVEFLVSFYNNEISEKSEIFDDQFSVERPDGSNFTLKIRSTKLEDSAMYFCASSEGSLHYNEQFFGPGTRLTVL.

V is TRBV20-1 and J is TRBJ2-1, with no clear D. This CDR3 comprises 10 residues. In germline, CDR1 is DFQATT, CDR2 SNEGSKA (reference sequence). The V end was cut by 3 bases, the J end by 8 bases, with 5 bases between. The CDR3 here is CSASHDEQFF. CDR3 nucleotide sequence: TGCAGTGCTAGTCATGATGAGCAGTTCTTC.

This chain links TRBV2 with TRBJ2-6; TRBD1 aligns across 7 bases. Germline assignment: CDR1 SNHLY and CDR2 FYNNEI. V lost 5 bases, J lost 2 bases, and 3 bases stayed unmatched. The CDR3 loop spans 15 amino acids. CDR3: CASSPTGTGANVLTF. The CDR3, as DNA: TGTGCCAGCAGTCCGACAGGGACTGGGGCCAACGTCCTGACTTTC.

The V call is TRBV18, the J call TRBJ2-5; D is uncertain. This CDR3 is 14 amino acids long. Trimming took 1 base from V and 3 from J, leaving 9 bases between them. The germline V gene encodes CDR1 KGHSH and CDR2 LQKENI. CDR3 DNA: TGTGCCAGCTCACCACGGGAAACGAAAGAGACCCAGTACTTC. Protein product: CASSPRETKETQYF.

The V call is TRBV28, the J call TRBJ2-7; 9 bases line up with TRBD1. The length of the CDR3 is 14 residues. V lost 6 bases, J lost 7 bases, and 10 bases stayed unmatched. The germline V gene has CDR1 MDHEN and CDR2 SYDVKM. The CDR3 here is CASSRIQGAREQYF. CDR3 bases: TGTGCCAGCAGCCGTATACAGGGGGCGAGGGAGCAGTACTTC.

The CDR3 here is CASSQSGMNTEAFF. CDR3 nucleotides: TGTGCCAGCAGCCAATCCGGGATGAACACTGAAGCTTTCTTT. The chain has TRBV4-2 and TRBJ1-1; D is unresolved. Germline-derived CDR1 and CDR2 are LGHNA and YNFKEQ. The CDR3 is 14 amino acids. V lost 2 bases to trimming and J lost 0 bases, with 7 bases between them.

The genes are TRBV2 and TRBJ2-7; 10 bases are shared with TRBD1. Germline V CDR1 and CDR2: SNHLY, FYNNEI. This CDR3 has 14 residues. The V gene end was trimmed by 10 bases and the J gene end by 3 bases; junction bases not matched to a gene: 9. DNA of the CDR3: TGTGCCACAAAATCCGGGACAGGGGTCTACGAGCAGTACTTC. The encoded protein is CATKSGTGVYEQYF.

This clone has just a few counts. The chain links TRBV2 to TRBJ2-7; 7 bases line up with TRBD1. Germline CDR1 reads SNHLY; CDR2 reads FYNNEI. CDR3 length: 16 residues. V was clipped by 6 bases and J by 3 bases; unmatched bases: 14. The CDR3 loop reads CASSQLRQGTFYEQYF. CDR3 nucleotides: TGTGCCAGCAGCCAACTTAGACAGGGAACATTCTACGAGCAGTACTTC.

The chain carries TRBV18 and TRBJ2-1; a possible D gene is TRBD1 (6 bases). The CDR3 loop spans 15 amino acids. CDR1 and CDR2 from the germline V gene are KGHSH and LQKENI. The V gene lost 4 bases and the J gene lost 2 bases, with 12 bases spanning the gap. CDR3 nucleotides: TGTGCCAGCTCACTACAGGGTAATACCTACAATGAGCAGTTCTTC. It translates to CASSLQGNTYNEQFF.

The chain uses TRBV5-1 and TRBJ2-3; D not certain. Germline V gives CDR1 SGHRS, CDR2 YFSETQ. The ends were cut back, 7 bases at V and 0 bases at J, with 9 bases in the middle. CDR3 length: 13 amino acids. The DNA for the CDR3 is TGCGCCAGCGGCCACCCTAGCACAGATACGCAGTATTTT. Encoded protein: CASGHPSTDTQYF.

This clone was recorded once. The chain is built from TRBV7-2 and TRBJ2-5; D may match TRBD1 or TRBD2 (5 bases each). CDR1 and CDR2 (germline): SGHTA, FQGNSA. The CDR3 totals 16 residues. Trimming pared 8 bases from V and 5 bases from J, leaving 24 bases between. The CDR3 sequence: CASSQRGPPTSETQYF. CDR3 coding DNA: TGTGCCAGCTCCCAACGGGGCCCCCCGACCAGCGAGACCCAGTACTTC.

The V gene is TRBV5-1, the J gene TRBJ1-4; 7 nucleotides line up with TRBD1. From germline, CDR1 is SGHRS and CDR2 YFSETQ. This CDR3 is built from 16 residues. Trimming cost V 0 bases and J 0 bases; bases outside gene matches: 2. This CDR3 reads CASSLGTGTTNEKLFF. In DNA form, the CDR3 reads TGCGCCAGCAGCTTGGGGACAGGTACAACTAATGAAAAACTGTTTTTT.

This clone was detected only a few times. The chain uses TRBV7-6 and TRBJ2-3, with D unclear. The CDR3 has 15 amino acids. V lost 4 bases to trimming and J lost 6 bases, with 17 bases between them. Germline V gene lookup returns CDR1 SGHVS and CDR2 FNYEAQ. CDR3 DNA: TGTGCCAGCAGCTCCCGAGGTCTTAATGGGGATACGCAGTATTTT. Encoded protein: CASSSRGLNGDTQYF.

The chain carries TRBV6-1 and TRBJ2-7, with 7 bases identical to TRBD1. Germline lookup yields CDR1 MNHNS and CDR2 SASEGT. J gave up 3 bases and V 6 bases, and 5 bases lay outside the gene matches. This CDR3 has 13 amino acids. CDR3 loop: CASSDRAGYEQYF. The CDR3 DNA follows: TGTGCCAGCAGCGACAGGGCCGGCTACGAGCAGTACTTC.

V gene TRBV11-2 combines with J gene TRBJ1-3, with D perhaps TRBD1 (5 bases). V shed 2 bases and J shed 3 bases, with 14 bases lying between them. CDR3 length: 16 amino acids. Germline CDR1 reads SGHAT; CDR2 reads FQNNGV. The CDR3 nucleotides read TGTGCCAGCAGCTTAAATCAGGGTATTGTTGGAAACACCATATATTTT. It yields the protein CASSLNQGIVGNTIYF.

This chain connects TRBV6-1 to TRBJ2-3; D possibly corresponds to TRBD1 (5 bases). Trimming pared 3 bases from V and 2 bases from J, leaving 15 bases between. The CDR3 totals 16 residues. Germline CDR1 reads MNHNS; CDR2 reads SASEGT. CDR3: CASSDLVGRITDTQYF. In DNA form, the CDR3 reads TGTGCCAGCAGTGACCTAGTGGGGCGGATCACAGATACGCAGTATTTT.

This chain uses TRBV4-2 with TRBJ2-3; D perhaps matches TRBD2 (5 bases). CDR3 length equals 16 residues. Germline assignment: CDR1 LGHNA and CDR2 YNFKEQ. Deletions cut 1 base from V and 2 bases from J, with 13 bases between. The CDR3 spells CASSQARSGFTDTQYF. CDR3 sequence (DNA): TGTGCCAGCAGCCAAGCTCGAAGCGGATTCACAGATACGCAGTATTTT.

The chain combines TRBV6-4 with TRBJ1-6; 7 bases line up with TRBD1. The germline V gene has CDR1 MRHNA and CDR2 SNTAGT. The V gene end was trimmed by 6 bases and the J gene end by 5 bases; junction bases not matched to a gene: 7. The CDR3 spans 15 residues. The CDR3 spells CASRREDRDNSPLHF. The CDR3 DNA is TGTGCCAGCAGGAGGGAAGACAGGGATAATTCACCCCTCCACTTT.

This chain connects TRBV4-3 to TRBJ2-5, with D possibly matching TRBD1 (5 bases). In germline, CDR1 is LGHNA, CDR2 YSLEER. The CDR3 covers 14 residues. Trimming stripped 0 bases from V and 3 bases from J, with 8 bases between. CDR3 coding DNA: TGCGCCAGCAGCCAAGATTACAGGAAAGAGACCCAGTACTTC. Translated: CASSQDYRKETQYF.

In this sample, this clone turned up once. The chain has TRBV19 and TRBJ2-6; 7 nucleotides align to TRBD1. Germline CDR1 reads LNHDA; CDR2 reads SQIVND (reference sequence). CDR3 length: 15 residues. Unmatched junction bases numbered 1, after V lost 3 bases and J lost 2 bases. CDR3 in amino acids: CASSMGTAGANVLTF. CDR3 sequence (DNA): TGTGCCAGTAGTATGGGGACAGCTGGGGCCAACGTCCTGACTTTC.

This chain uses TRBV25-1 with TRBJ2-7, with D perhaps TRBD1 or TRBD2 (7 bases each). V gave up 5 bases and J gave up 1 base, with 12 bases separating them. This CDR3 is built from 14 residues. CDR1 is MGHDK, CDR2 SYGVNS, per germline. This CDR3 reads CASSRQGGSYEQYF. The CDR3 DNA follows: TGTGCCAGCAGTCGGCAGGGGGGGTCCTACGAGCAGTACTTC.

This clone occurred once. The chain is built from TRBV2 and TRBJ2-3; D gene ambiguous. V lost 11 bases and J lost 1, with 16 bases in between. Germline CDR1 is SNHLY and CDR2 is FYNNEI. This CDR3 has 14 residues. CDR3 nucleotide sequence: TGTGCCGTTCCAAGGGTCGCCGGCACAGATACGCAGTATTTT. This translates into CAVPRVAGTDTQYF.